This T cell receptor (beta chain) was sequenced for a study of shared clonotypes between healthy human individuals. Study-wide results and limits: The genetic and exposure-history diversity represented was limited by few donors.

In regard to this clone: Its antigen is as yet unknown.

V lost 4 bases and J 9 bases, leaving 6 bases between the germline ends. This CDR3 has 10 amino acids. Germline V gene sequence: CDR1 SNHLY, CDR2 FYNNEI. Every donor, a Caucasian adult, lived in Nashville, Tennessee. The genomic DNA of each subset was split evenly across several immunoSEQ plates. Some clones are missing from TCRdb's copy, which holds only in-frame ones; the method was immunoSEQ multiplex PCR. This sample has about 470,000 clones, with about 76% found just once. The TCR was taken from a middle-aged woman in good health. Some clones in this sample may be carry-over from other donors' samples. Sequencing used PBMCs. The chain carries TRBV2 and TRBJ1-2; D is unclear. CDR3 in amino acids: CASSGDSYTF. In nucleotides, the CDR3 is TGTGCCAGCAGTGGCGATAGCTACACCTTC. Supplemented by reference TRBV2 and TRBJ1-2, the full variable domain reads EPEVTQTPSHQVTQMGQEVILRCVPISNHLYFYWYRQILGQKVEFLVSFYNNEISEKSEIFDDQFSVERPDGSNFTLKIRSTKLEDSAMYFCASSGDSYTFGSGTRLTVV.